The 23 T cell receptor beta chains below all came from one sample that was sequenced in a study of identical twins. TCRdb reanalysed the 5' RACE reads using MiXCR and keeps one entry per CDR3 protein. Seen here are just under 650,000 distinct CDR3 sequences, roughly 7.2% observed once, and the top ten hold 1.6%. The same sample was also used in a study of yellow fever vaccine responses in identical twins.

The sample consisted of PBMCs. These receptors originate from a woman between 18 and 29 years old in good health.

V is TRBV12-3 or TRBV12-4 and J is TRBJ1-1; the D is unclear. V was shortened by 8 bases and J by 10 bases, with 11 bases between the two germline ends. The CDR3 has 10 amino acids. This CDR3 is CASGSNGAFF. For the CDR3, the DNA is TGTGCCAGCGGGTCCAATGGAGCTTTCTTT.

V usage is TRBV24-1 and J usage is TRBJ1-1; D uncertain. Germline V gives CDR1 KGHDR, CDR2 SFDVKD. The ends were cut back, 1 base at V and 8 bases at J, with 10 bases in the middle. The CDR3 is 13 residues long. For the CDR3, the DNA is TGTGCCACCAGTGATTTATCTCGGGGAGAAGCTTTCTTT. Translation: CATSDLSRGEAFF.

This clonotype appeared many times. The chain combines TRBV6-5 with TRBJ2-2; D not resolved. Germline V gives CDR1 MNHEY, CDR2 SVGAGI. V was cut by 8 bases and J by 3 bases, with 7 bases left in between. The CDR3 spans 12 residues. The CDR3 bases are TGTGCCAGCTTGGGCGACACCGGGGAGCTGTTTTTT. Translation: CASLGDTGELFF.

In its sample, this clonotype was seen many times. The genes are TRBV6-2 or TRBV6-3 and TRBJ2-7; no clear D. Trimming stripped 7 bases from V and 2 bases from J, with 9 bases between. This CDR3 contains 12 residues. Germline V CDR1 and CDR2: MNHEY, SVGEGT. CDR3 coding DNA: TGTGCCAGCACCGACCTACCCTACGAGCAGTACTTC. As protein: CASTDLPYEQYF.

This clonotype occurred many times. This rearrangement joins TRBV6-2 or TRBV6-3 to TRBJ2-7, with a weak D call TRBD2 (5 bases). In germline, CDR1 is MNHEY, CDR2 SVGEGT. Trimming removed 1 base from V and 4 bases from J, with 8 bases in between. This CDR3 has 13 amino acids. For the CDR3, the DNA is TGTGCCAGCAGTTACTATGGGAGATACGAGCAGTACTTC. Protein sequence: CASSYYGRYEQYF.

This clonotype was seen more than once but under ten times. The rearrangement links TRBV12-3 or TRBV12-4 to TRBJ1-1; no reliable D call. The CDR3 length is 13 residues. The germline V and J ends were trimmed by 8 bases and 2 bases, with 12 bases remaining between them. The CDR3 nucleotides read TGTGCCAGCGCCGCCAAGGACAACACTGAAGCTTTCTTT. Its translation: CASAAKDNTEAFF.

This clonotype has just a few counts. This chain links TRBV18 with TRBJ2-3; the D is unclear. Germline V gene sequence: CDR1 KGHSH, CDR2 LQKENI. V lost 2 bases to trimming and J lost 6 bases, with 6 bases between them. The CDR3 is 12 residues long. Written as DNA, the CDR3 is TGTGCCAGCTCACCAGACGAGGATACGCAGTATTTT. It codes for CASSPDEDTQYF.

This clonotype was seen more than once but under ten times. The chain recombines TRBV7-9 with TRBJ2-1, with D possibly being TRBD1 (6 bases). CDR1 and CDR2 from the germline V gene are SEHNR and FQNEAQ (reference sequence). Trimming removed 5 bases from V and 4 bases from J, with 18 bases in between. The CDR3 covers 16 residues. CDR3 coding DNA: TGTGCCAGCAGCCTATACAGGGACCCCCCTTACAATGAGCAGTTCTTC. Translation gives CASSLYRDPPYNEQFF.

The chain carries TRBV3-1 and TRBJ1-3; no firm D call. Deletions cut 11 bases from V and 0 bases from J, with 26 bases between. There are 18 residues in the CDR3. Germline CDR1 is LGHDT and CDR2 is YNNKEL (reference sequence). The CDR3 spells CAFCLYVRGVGSGNTIYF. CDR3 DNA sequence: TGTGCCTTCTGTTTGTACGTGCGCGGGGTAGGCTCTGGAAACACCATATATTTT.

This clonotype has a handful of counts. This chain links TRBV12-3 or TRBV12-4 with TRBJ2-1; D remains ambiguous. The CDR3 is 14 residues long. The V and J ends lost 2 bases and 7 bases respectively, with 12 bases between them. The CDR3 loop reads CASSLYLGTNEQFF. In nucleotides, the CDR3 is TGTGCCAGCAGTTTATACTTAGGCACGAATGAGCAGTTCTTC.

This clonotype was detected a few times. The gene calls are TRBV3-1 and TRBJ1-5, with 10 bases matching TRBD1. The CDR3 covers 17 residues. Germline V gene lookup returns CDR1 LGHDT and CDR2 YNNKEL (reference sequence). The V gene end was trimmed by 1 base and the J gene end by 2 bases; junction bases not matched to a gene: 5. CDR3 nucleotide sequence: TGTGCCAGCAGCCAAGGGACAGGGGGTTTTCGCAATCAGCCCCAGCATTTT. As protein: CASSQGTGGFRNQPQHF.

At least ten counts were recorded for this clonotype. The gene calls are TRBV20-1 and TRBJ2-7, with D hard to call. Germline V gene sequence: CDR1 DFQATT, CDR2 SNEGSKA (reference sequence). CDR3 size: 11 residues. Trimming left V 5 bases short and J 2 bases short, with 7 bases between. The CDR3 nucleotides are TGCAGTGCTCTGGGAACCTACGAGCAGTACTTC. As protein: CSALGTYEQYF.

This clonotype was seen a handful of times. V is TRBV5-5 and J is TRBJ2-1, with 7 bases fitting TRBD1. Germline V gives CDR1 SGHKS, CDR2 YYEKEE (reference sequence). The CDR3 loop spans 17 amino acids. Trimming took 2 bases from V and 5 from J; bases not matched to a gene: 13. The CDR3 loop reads CASSFLLRQGGNNEQFF. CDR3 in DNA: TGTGCCAGCAGCTTTCTTCTTCGACAGGGTGGAAACAATGAGCAGTTCTTC.

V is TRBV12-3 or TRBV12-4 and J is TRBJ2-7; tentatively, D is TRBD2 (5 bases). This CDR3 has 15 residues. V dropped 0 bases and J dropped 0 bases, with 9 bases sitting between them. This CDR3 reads CASSLAAEVSYEQYF. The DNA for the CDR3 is TGTGCCAGCAGTTTAGCAGCGGAGGTCTCCTACGAGCAGTACTTC.

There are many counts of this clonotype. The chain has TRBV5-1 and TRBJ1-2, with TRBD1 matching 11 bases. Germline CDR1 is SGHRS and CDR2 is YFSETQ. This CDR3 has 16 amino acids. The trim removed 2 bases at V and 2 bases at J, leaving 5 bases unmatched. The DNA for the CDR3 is TGCGCCAGCAGCTTCGCGGACAGGGGGCAAAACTATGGCTACACCTTC. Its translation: CASSFADRGQNYGYTF.

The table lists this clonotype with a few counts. The CDR3 loop is CASSEVIETQYF. In nucleotides, the CDR3 is TGTGCCAGCAGTGAAGTGATAGAGACGCAGTATTTT. This sequence joins TRBV2 and TRBJ2-3, with D hard to call. Trimming stripped 1 base from V and 9 bases from J, with 8 bases between. This CDR3 spans 12 amino acids. Germline CDR1 SNHLY, CDR2 FYNNEI.

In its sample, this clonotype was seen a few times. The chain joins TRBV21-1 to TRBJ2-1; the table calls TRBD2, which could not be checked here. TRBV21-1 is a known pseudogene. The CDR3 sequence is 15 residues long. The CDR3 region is CASSKEVSRDYEQFF. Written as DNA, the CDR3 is TGTGCCAGCAGCAAAGAGGTCTCGAGGGACTATGAGCAGTTCTTC.

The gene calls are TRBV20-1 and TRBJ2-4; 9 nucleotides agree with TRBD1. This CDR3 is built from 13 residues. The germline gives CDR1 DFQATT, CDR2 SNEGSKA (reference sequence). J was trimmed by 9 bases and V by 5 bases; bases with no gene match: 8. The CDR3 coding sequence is TGCAGTGCTTTCCGGGACAGGGTGTCCATTCAGTACTTC. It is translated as CSAFRDRVSIQYF.

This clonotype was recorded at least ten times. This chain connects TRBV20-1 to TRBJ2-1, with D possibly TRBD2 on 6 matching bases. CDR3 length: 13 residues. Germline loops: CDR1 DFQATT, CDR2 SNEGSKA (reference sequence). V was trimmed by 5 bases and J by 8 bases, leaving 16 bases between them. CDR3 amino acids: CSAAGPWADEQFF. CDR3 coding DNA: TGCAGTGCTGCGGGACCGTGGGCGGATGAGCAGTTCTTC.

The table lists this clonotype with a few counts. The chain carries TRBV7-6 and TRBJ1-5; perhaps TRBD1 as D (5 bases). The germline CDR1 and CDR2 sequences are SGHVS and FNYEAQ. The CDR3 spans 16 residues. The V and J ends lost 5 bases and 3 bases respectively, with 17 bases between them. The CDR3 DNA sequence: TGTGCCAGCAGCCTAGGGGCGGGTAAATACAATCAGCCCCAGCATTTT. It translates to CASSLGAGKYNQPQHF.

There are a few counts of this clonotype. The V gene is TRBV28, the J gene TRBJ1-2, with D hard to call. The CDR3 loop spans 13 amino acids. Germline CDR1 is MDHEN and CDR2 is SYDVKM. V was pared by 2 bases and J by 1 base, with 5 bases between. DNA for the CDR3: TGTGCCAGCAGTTTAATCAATAACTATGGCTACACCTTC. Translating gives CASSLINNYGYTF.

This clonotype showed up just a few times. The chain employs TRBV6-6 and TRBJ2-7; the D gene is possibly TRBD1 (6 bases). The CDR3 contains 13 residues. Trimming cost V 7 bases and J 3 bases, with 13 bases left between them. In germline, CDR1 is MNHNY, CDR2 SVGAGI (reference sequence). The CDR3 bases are TGTGCCAGCACTACAACAGGGAACTACGAGCAGTACTTC. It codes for CASTTTGNYEQYF.

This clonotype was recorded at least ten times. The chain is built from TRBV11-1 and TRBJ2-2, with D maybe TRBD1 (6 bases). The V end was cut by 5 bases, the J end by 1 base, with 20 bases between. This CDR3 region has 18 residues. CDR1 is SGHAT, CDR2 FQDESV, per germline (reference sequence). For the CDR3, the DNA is TGTGCCAGCAGCGTCACTCAACAGGGTCGGCGGAACACCGGGGAGCTGTTTTTT. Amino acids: CASSVTQQGRRNTGELFF.